This TCR beta chain was sequenced in a study of cytomegalovirus exposure and HLA in healthy donors. Study conclusions and caveats: Looking again later, the authors saw that most CMV-associated TCR beta chains seemed HLA-restricted.

Amplification used 60 Vbeta primers and 13 Jbeta primers. Only in-frame clones appear in the TCRdb table, and some are missing; sequencing was by immunoSEQ multiplex PCR. The repertoire has approximately 170,000 clones, around 62% of them found once; the top ten carry about 3.2%. Germline CDR1 and CDR2: LGHNA and YNFKEQ. The ends were cut back, 0 bases at V and 7 bases at J, with 6 bases in the middle. The CDR3 length is 13 residues. This clone was seen a handful of times. Its antigen is not identified. V usage is TRBV4-2 and J usage is TRBJ1-4; D uncertain. The clonotype was recovered from a man aged 40-49 years in good health and CMV-seronegative. Sequencing was performed on PBMCs. The CDR3 DNA follows: TGTGCCAGCAGCCAAGATAGGAGTGAAAAACTGTTTTTT. Translating it yields CASSQDRSEKLFF.